The 16 T cell receptor beta chains presented below share a single source sample, sequenced in a study of T-cell reconstitution after alpha-beta-depleted transplantation in children. Unique molecular identifiers tagged the TCRbeta library. TCRdb fed the PCR reads into MiXCR, producing one record per CDR3 protein. Here the sample spans about 980,000 distinct CDR3 sequences, roughly 31% being singletons. Sequencing used PBMCs, mostly from graft donor cells, obtained 360 days after TCRalphabeta/CD19-depleted stem cell transplant. These receptors originate from a boy under two years old who had a stem cell transplant for SCID, so the T cells may come from the graft donor.

This clonotype occurred a few times. The chain links TRBV7-9 to TRBJ2-7; 9 positions match TRBD1. Germline CDR1 reads SEHNR; CDR2 reads FQNEAQ (reference sequence). V was clipped by 5 bases and J by 10 bases; unmatched bases: 9. The length of the CDR3 is 13 residues. As DNA, the CDR3 is TGTGCCAGCAGCACGCGGACAGGGGTGTATCAGTACTTC. This gives the protein CASSTRTGVYQYF. Supplemented by reference TRBV7-9 and TRBJ2-7, the full variable domain reads DTGVSQNPRHKITKRGQNVTFRCDPISEHNRLYWYRQTLGQGPEFLTYFQNEAQLEKSRLLSDRFSAERPKGSFSTLEIQRTEQGDSAMYLCASSTRTGVYQYFGPGTRLTVT.

This clonotype came up a few times. This chain connects TRBV12-3 or TRBV12-4 to TRBJ2-7; TRBD1 agrees at 7 bases. The CDR3 contains 15 residues. The ends lost 3 bases at V and 1 base at J; junction bases unmatched: 6. The CDR3 nucleotides are TGTGCCAGCAGTTTTCAAGGGGGCGCGTCCTACGAGCAGTACTTC. Translation gives CASSFQGGASYEQYF.

The V and J genes are TRBV12-3 or TRBV12-4 and TRBJ2-2, with D unclear. V lost 8 bases to trimming and J lost 2 bases, with 6 bases between them. CDR3 length equals 12 residues. The CDR3 DNA follows: TGTGCCAGCCTTATTAACACCGGGGAGCTGTTTTTT. This gives the protein CASLINTGELFF.

This clonotype has a count of ten or more. The V call is TRBV20-1, the J call TRBJ1-1; no clear D gene. The CDR3 is made up of 12 amino acids. From germline, CDR1 is DFQATT and CDR2 SNEGSKA (reference sequence). With 4 bases removed from V and 0 bases from J, the gap between germline ends came to 6 bases. The CDR3 protein is CSAITLNTEAFF. CDR3 DNA: TGCAGTGCTATTACACTGAACACTGAAGCTTTCTTT.

The chain has TRBV7-6 and TRBJ2-7; 8 nucleotides agree with TRBD2. Trimming removed 3 bases from V and 0 bases from J; junction bases left unmatched: 4. Germline CDR1 reads SGHVS; CDR2 reads FNYEAQ. The CDR3 is 15 amino acids. This CDR3 is CASSLGLGTSYEQYF. CDR3 coding DNA: TGTGCCAGCAGCTTGGGACTAGGGACCTCCTACGAGCAGTACTTC.

The chain has TRBV4-2 and TRBJ2-3, with TRBD2 identical over 14 bases. This CDR3 spans 21 amino acids. The V and J ends lost 4 bases and 2 bases, in that order; junction bases with no gene match: 17. Germline CDR1 LGHNA, CDR2 YNFKEQ. Here the CDR3 DNA reads TGTGCCAGCAGCCTCAAAGGAGGTGGGACTAGCGGGGGACCCCTCACAGATACGCAGTATTTT. Translated: CASSLKGGGTSGGPLTDTQYF.

This clonotype was detected a few times. This rearrangement joins TRBV29-1 to TRBJ2-2; no reliable D call. Germline CDR1 SQVTM, CDR2 ANQGSEA. V lost 5 bases and J lost 0, with 10 bases in between. The CDR3 contains 14 residues. CDR3 bases: TGCAGCGTTTACCGATCGGCGAACACCGGGGAGCTGTTTTTT. Amino acids: CSVYRSANTGELFF.

This clonotype was observed a handful of times. The chain uses TRBV9 and TRBJ2-4; D is undetermined. The CDR3 contains 13 residues. V was shortened by 4 bases and J by 6 bases, with 11 bases between the two germline ends. Germline CDR1 SGDLS, CDR2 YYNGEE. The CDR3 DNA sequence: TGTGCCAGCAGCCCAAGACGAGGAAACATTCAGTACTTC. Protein product: CASSPRRGNIQYF. The full variable domain, rest sourced from reference TRBV9 and TRBJ2-4, is DSGVTQTPKHLITATGQRVTLRCSPRSGDLSVYWYQQSLDQGLQFLIQYYNGEERAKGNILERFSAQQFPDLHSELNLSSLELGDSALYFCASSPRRGNIQYFGAGTRLSVL.

The rearrangement uses TRBV27 and TRBJ2-5; D call uncertain. Germline V lookup: CDR1 MNHEY, CDR2 SMNVEV (reference sequence). The V end lost 1 base, the J end lost 4 bases, and 7 bases lay between the germline ends. The length of the CDR3 is 13 residues. CDR3 protein: CASSLWAAETQYF. The CDR3 DNA follows: TGTGCCAGCAGTTTATGGGCGGCAGAGACCCAGTACTTC.

The chain has TRBV9 and TRBJ2-3, with TRBD2 matching over 8 bases. The trim removed 1 base at V and 4 bases at J, leaving 8 bases unmatched. This CDR3 is built from 16 residues. CDR1 is SGDLS, CDR2 YYNGEE, per germline. CDR3 DNA sequence: TGTGCCAGCAGCGTAATCGGGGGGGGCGGGGCAGATACGCAGTATTTT. Translating gives CASSVIGGGGADTQYF.

V is TRBV10-3 and J is TRBJ1-1; D is unresolved. Trimming left V 6 bases short and J 4 bases short, with 15 bases between. Germline loops: CDR1 ENHRY, CDR2 SYGVKD. The CDR3 extends over 14 amino acids. This CDR3 is CAIRKEVIGTEAFF. CDR3 DNA sequence: TGTGCCATCAGGAAAGAGGTTATTGGCACTGAAGCTTTCTTT.

The V gene is TRBV4-2, the J gene TRBJ2-2; the match to TRBD2 covers 8 bases. This CDR3 comprises 17 residues. Germline V gene sequence: CDR1 LGHNA, CDR2 YNFKEQ. V was clipped by 1 base and J by 0 bases; unmatched bases: 4. The CDR3, as DNA: TGTGCCAGCAGCCAAGTAAGCGGGGGCACGAACACCGGGGAGCTGTTTTTT. It encodes CASSQVSGGTNTGELFF.

This clonotype occurred a few times. V usage is TRBV28 and J usage is TRBJ2-1; tentatively, D is TRBD1 (5 bases). This CDR3 has 12 residues. Trimming removed 11 bases from V and 4 bases from J, with 12 bases in between. Germline V gene sequence: CDR1 MDHEN, CDR2 SYDVKM. The DNA of the CDR3 is TGTGCCGTAAATCACAGGTACAATGAGCAGTTCTTC. This translates into CAVNHRYNEQFF.

This clonotype has at least ten counts. V is TRBV10-3 and J is TRBJ1-2; 11 bases match TRBD1. The CDR3 covers 15 residues. The V segment lost 0 bases and the J segment 5 bases; nucleotides outside the gene matches: 2. The germline gives CDR1 ENHRY, CDR2 SYGVKD. This chain's CDR3 is CAISESGTGGYGYTF. Here the CDR3 DNA reads TGTGCCATCAGTGAGTCCGGGACAGGGGGTTATGGCTACACCTTC.

J is TRBJ1-1 and V is TRBV12-3 or TRBV12-4; tentative D call: TRBD1 (5 bases). Trimming took off 7 bases at V and 0 bases at J, with 12 bases between the two ends. There are 14 residues in the CDR3. CDR3 protein: CASTKGPMNTEAFF. The CDR3 coding sequence is TGTGCCAGCACCAAGGGACCGATGAACACTGAAGCTTTCTTT.

This clonotype was seen only a few times. The rearrangement uses TRBV6-1 and TRBJ1-5, with D possibly TRBD1 on 5 matching bases. The CDR3 loop spans 14 amino acids. The germline gives CDR1 MNHNS, CDR2 SASEGT. V was shortened by 8 bases and J by 3 bases, with 14 bases between the two germline ends. The CDR3 reads CASARAGPNQPQHF. The CDR3 nucleotides read TGTGCCAGCGCGCGCGCGGGGCCCAATCAGCCCCAGCATTTT.